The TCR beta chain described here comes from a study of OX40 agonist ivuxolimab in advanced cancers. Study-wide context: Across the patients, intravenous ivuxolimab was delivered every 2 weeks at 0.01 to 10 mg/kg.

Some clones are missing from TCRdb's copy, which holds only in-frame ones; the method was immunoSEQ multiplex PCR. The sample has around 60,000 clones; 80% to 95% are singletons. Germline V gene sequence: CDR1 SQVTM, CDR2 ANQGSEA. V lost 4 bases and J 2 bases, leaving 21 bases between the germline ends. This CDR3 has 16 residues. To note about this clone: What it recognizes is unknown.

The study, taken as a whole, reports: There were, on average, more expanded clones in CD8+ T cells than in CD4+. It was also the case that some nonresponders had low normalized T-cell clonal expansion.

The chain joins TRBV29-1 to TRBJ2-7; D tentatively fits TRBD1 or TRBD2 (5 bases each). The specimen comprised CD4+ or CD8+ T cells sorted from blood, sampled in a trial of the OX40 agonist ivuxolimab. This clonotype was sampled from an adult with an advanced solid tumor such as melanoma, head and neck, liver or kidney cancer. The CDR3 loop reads CSVANLTGKEAYEQYF. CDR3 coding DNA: TGCAGCGTTGCAAACCTTACAGGAAAGGAGGCCTACGAGCAGTACTTC.